The rows below give T cell receptor beta chains drawn from one sample of a study of T cells in Graves' hyperthyroidism and ophthalmopathy. MiXCR, applied by TCRdb to the multiplex PCR reads, yields one record per CDR3 protein. Of a few hundred thousand distinct CDR3 sequences listed, about 15% are singletons. Sequencing input: blood. Receptors originate from a woman aged 30 to 39 with Graves' hyperthyroidism. Each CDR3 is given with its conserved first and last residue. Each record gives: clone size, V gene, J gene, D gene, CDR3 DNA, CDR3 protein. A D gene is named only where the DNA matches it firmly. Clone size is given for some rows only: seen once, a few or many times, or a class if the clone is expanded.

size: many
V: TRBV20-1
J: TRBJ2-3
D: TRBD2
DNA: TGCAGTGCTAGAGGACTAGCGGGAGGGCCCCGCACAGATACGCAGTATTTT
CDR3: CSARGLAGGPRTDTQYF

size: many
V: TRBV20-1
J: TRBJ2-3
D: TRBD2
DNA: TGCAGTGGGCAGCGGGAGGGCCTTTTGGATACGCAGTATTTT
CDR3: CSGQREGLLDTQYF

size: many
V: TRBV6-1
J: TRBJ2-1
D: TRBD1
DNA: TGTGCCAGCAGACAGGAGGACAGGGGGGTCAATGAGCAGTTCTTC
CDR3: CASRQEDRGVNEQFF

size: many
V: TRBV7-3
J: TRBJ2-5
D: TRBD2
DNA: TGTGCCAGCAGCTCACCCGGGACTAGCGGGAGGGCCTGTGAGACCCAGTACTTC
CDR3: CASSSPGTSGRACETQYF

size: .
V: TRBV19
J: TRBJ1-2
D: .
DNA: TGTGCCAGTGGTATAAGGATTAACTATGGCTACACCTTC
CDR3: CASGIRINYGYTF

size: .
V: TRBV10-3
J: TRBJ2-5
D: .
DNA: TGTGCCATCAGTGATTCGGTGGATGCCGGAGAGACCCAGTACTTC
CDR3: CAISDSVDAGETQYF

size: many
V: TRBV3-1
J: TRBJ2-7
D: TRBD2
DNA: TGTGCCAGCAGCCAGGGACTAGCGGGTATCTACGAGCAGTACTTC
CDR3: CASSQGLAGIYEQYF

size: .
V: TRBV20-1
J: TRBJ2-7
D: TRBD2
DNA: TGCAGTCCGACTAGCGGGGCCTACGAGCAGTACTTC
CDR3: CSPTSGAYEQYF

size: .
V: TRBV27
J: TRBJ2-2
D: .
DNA: TGTGCCAGCAGTTCGTTTGGGGAGTCCGGGGAGCTGTTTTTT
CDR3: CASSSFGESGELFF

size: .
V: TRBV6-2/TRBV6-3
J: TRBJ1-5
D: .
DNA: TGTGCCAGCAGTTACGCATCCCTCAATCAGCCCCAGCATTTT
CDR3: CASSYASLNQPQHF

size: .
V: TRBV7-9
J: TRBJ1-2
D: .
DNA: TGTGCCAGCAGCTTGGTCGTAGGGCCCTCAACGATTAACTATGGCTACACCTTC
CDR3: CASSLVVGPSTINYGYTF

size: many
V: TRBV20-1
J: TRBJ2-1
D: TRBD1
DNA: TGCAGTGCTAGTCTGACAGGGGGTGGTGAGCAGTTCTTC
CDR3: CSASLTGGGEQFF

size: few
V: TRBV4-3
J: TRBJ2-1
D: .
DNA: TGCGCCAGCAGCCAAGTCCCTAGTAGCGGTCCCAATGAGCAGTTCTTC
CDR3: CASSQVPSSGPNEQFF

size: many
V: TRBV20-1
J: TRBJ2-2
D: .
DNA: TGCAGTGCTAGAGAGAACACCGGGGAGCTGTTTTTT
CDR3: CSARENTGELFF

size: many
V: TRBV11-2
J: TRBJ2-2
D: TRBD2
DNA: TGTGCCAGCAGCTCCATAGCGGGAGGGCTCACCGGGGAGCTGTTTTTT
CDR3: CASSSIAGGLTGELFF

size: many
V: TRBV4-1
J: TRBJ2-5
D: .
DNA: TGCGCCAGCAGCCAAGATCGACCTCTATCCGATGAGACCCAGTACTTC
CDR3: CASSQDRPLSDETQYF

size: .
V: TRBV19
J: TRBJ2-6
D: .
DNA: TGTGCCAGTGGACCGACAGGCTCTGGGGCCAACGTCCTGACTTTC
CDR3: CASGPTGSGANVLTF

size: .
V: TRBV4-1
J: TRBJ2-6
D: TRBD2
DNA: TGCGCCAGCAGCCAAGGGGTCGGGAGGACTGGGGCCAACGTCCTGACTTTC
CDR3: CASSQGVGRTGANVLTF

size: many
V: TRBV12-3/TRBV12-4
J: TRBJ1-5
D: TRBD1
DNA: TGTGCCAGCACCCGGGACAGGGCTAATCAGCCCCAGCATTTT
CDR3: CASTRDRANQPQHF

size: once
V: TRBV29-1
J: TRBJ2-5
D: TRBD1
DNA: TGCAGCGTTGAAGATCCCAACCTAACTAGGACAGGGATGTTTGGAGAGACCCAGTACTTC
CDR3: CSVEDPNLTRTGMFGETQYF

size: many
V: TRBV4-1
J: TRBJ2-3
D: TRBD2
DNA: TGCGCCAGCAGCCACCCCCCGCAGCGGGGGTTCACAGATACGCAGTATTTT
CDR3: CASSHPPQRGFTDTQYF

size: few
V: TRBV6-1
J: TRBJ2-1
D: .
DNA: TGTGCCAGCAGCCACAGGGCCACAGCAGAGGGTGAGCAGTTCTTC
CDR3: CASSHRATAEGEQFF

size: .
V: TRBV9
J: TRBJ2-2
D: TRBD2
DNA: TGTGCCAGCAGCGTAAATTCCGGGAGGGCCGTGGGGGAGCTGTTTTTT
CDR3: CASSVNSGRAVGELFF

size: many
V: TRBV9
J: TRBJ2-7
D: TRBD2
DNA: TGTGCCAGCAGCCCCTGGACTAGCGGGAGAATTGAGCAGTACTTC
CDR3: CASSPWTSGRIEQYF